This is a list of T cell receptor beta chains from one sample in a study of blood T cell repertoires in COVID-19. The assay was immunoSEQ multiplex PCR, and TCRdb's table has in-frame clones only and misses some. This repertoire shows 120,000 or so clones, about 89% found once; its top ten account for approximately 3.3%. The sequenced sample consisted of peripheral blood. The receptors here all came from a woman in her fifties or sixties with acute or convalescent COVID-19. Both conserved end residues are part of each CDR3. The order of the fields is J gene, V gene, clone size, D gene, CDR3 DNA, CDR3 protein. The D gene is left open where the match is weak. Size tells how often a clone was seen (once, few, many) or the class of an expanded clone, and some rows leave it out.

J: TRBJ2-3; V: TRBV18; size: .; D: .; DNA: TGTGCCAGCTCACCTACGGGACTCAGCACAGATACGCAGTATTTT; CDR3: CASSPTGLSTDTQYF
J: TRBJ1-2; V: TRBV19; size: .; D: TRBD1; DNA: TGTGCCAGTTTTCCAGACAGGGGCAGCAGTGGCTACACCTTC; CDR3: CASFPDRGSSGYTF
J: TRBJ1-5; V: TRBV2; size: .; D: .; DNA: TGTGCCAGCAGTGAAAACCCAGGTATGAGCAATCAGCCCCAGCATTTT; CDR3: CASSENPGMSNQPQHF
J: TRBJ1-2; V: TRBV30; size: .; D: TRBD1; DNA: TGTGCCTGGGGCGCACCGACAGGGGACTATGGCTACACCTTC; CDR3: CAWGAPTGDYGYTF
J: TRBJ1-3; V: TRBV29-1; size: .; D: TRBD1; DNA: TGCAGCGTTGGAGCAGGGGGCCCTGGAAACACCATATATTTT; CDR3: CSVGAGGPGNTIYF
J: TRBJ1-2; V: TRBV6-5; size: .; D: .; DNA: TGTGCCAGCACATTAGGGGCAGGAAACTATGGCTACACCTTC; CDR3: CASTLGAGNYGYTF
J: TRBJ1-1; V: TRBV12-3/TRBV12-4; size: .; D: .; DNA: TGTGCCAGCACCCGAGGGATGAACACTGAAGCTTTCTTT; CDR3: CASTRGMNTEAFF
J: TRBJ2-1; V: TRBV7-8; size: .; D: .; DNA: TGTGCCAGCAGCTTAGCGGTCAGGGGAATCGATGAGCAGTTCTTC; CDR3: CASSLAVRGIDEQFF
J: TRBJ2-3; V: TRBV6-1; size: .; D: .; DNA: TGTGCCAGCAGTGAACGGGACTCAACAGATACGCAGTATTTT; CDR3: CASSERDSTDTQYF
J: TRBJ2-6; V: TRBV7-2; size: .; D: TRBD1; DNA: TGTGCCAGCAGCTATCCAGGGGGCATCGGTGGGGCCAACGTCCTGACTTTC; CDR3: CASSYPGGIGGANVLTF
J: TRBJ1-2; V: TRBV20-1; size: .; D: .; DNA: TGCAGTGCTAGGGCTACTAATGGCTACACCTTC; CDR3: CSARATNGYTF
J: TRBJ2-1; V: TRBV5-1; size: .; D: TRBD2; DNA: TGCGCCAGCAGCTTGGCCGAGGCGGGAGCGTACAATGAGCAGTTCTTC; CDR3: CASSLAEAGAYNEQFF
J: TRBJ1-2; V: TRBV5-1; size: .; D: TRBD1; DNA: TGCGCCAGCAGCTCCGAGACAGGGTCATGGGATGGCTACACCTTC; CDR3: CASSSETGSWDGYTF
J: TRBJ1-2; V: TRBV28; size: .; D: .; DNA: TGTGCCAGCAGTTTAGGCAGGGAGGCCAGGTACTATGGCTACACCTTC; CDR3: CASSLGREARYYGYTF
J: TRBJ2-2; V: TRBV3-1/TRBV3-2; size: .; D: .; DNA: TGTGCCAGCAGCCAAGAGAAAAGGAGTAACACCGGGGAGCTGTTTTTT; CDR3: CASSQEKRSNTGELFF
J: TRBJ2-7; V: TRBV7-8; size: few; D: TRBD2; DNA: TGTGCCAGCAGCAACTCCCGGACTAGCGGGAGACGCGAGCAGTACTTC; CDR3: CASSNSRTSGRREQYF
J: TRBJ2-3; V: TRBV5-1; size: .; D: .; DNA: TGCGCCAGCAGTTCCGGGACTGGCCTTTCTAGCACAGATACGCAGTATTTT; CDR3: CASSSGTGLSSTDTQYF
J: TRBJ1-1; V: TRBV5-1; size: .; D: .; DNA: TGCGCCAGCCAAGGGTCCACAGGGACGAACACTGAAGCTTTCTTT; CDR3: CASQGSTGTNTEAFF
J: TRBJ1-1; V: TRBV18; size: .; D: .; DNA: TGTGCCAGCTCACCACCGTCCAGGGCGGACACTGAAGCTTTCTTT; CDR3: CASSPPSRADTEAFF
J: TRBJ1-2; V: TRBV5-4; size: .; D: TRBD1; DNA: TGTGCCAGCAGCTCGCCGACAGGGCAAGGCTACACCTTC; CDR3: CASSSPTGQGYTF
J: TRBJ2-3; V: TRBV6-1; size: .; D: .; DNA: TGTGCCAGCAGTGAATCCCGTTGGGAGGCAGATACGCAGTATTTT; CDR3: CASSESRWEADTQYF
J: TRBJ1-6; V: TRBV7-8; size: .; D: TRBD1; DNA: TGTGCCAGCAGCCCACAGGGGGGTGGGTCACCCCTCCACTTT; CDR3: CASSPQGGGSPLHF
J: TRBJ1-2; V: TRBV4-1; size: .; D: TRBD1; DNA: TGCGCCAGCAGCCAAGATCGGACAGGGATGAATGATGGCTACACCTTC; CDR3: CASSQDRTGMNDGYTF
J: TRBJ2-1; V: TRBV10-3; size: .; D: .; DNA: TGTGCCATCACAGGGCCCGGTTACAATGAGCAGTTCTTC; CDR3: CAITGPGYNEQFF
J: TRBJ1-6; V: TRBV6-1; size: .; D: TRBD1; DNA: TGTGCCAGCAGTGAACGTGGTGGGGGACAGAGAAATTCACCCCTCCACTTT; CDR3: CASSERGGGQRNSPLHF
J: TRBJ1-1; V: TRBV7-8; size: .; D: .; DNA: TGTGCCAGCAGCTCAGGACAGAACACTGAAGCTTTCTTT; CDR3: CASSSGQNTEAFF
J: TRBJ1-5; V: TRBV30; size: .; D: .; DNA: TGTGCCTGGAGTGCGGGGGGGCGCAATCAGCCCCAGCATTTT; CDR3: CAWSAGGRNQPQHF
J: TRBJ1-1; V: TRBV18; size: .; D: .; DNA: TGTGCCAGCTCACCGGACAGACTGAACACTGAAGCTTTCTTT; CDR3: CASSPDRLNTEAFF
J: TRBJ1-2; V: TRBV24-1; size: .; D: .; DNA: TGTGCCACCAGTGATGCCCGAACAGCAGTTACCTATGGCTACACCTTC; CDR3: CATSDARTAVTYGYTF
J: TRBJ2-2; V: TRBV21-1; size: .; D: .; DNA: TGTGCCAGTCACCCGACCCCGGCGCGGGGGAGATCTATCGGGGAGCTGTTTTTT; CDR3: CASHPTPARGRSIGELFF
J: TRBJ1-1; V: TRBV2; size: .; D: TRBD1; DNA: TGTGCCAGCAGTGTAAGGGGGCGAAACACTGAAGCTTTCTTT; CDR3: CASSVRGRNTEAFF
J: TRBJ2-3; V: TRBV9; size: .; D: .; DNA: TGTGCCAGCAGCTCGCGAGAGAGACTCGTCACAGATACGCAGTATTTT; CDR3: CASSSRERLVTDTQYF
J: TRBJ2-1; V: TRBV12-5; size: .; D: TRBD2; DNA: TGTGCTAGTGGTTTGGTAAGAGGGACTAGCGGGAGTAAGCAGTTCTTC; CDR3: CASGLVRGTSGSKQFF
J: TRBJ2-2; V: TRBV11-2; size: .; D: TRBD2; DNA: TGTGCCAGCAGCTTAGCCGTTGGCGGGAGGGCGAACACCGGGGAGCTGTTTTTT; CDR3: CASSLAVGGRANTGELFF
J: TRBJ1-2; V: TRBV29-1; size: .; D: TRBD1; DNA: TGCAGCGTTGAAGGAGGACAGGGCCGGGGCTACACCTTC; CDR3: CSVEGGQGRGYTF
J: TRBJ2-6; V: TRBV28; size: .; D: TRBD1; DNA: TGTGCCAGTGTTACAGGGGCTGGGGCCAACGTCCTGACTTTC; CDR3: CASVTGAGANVLTF
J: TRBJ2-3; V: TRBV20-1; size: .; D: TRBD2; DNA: TGCAGTGCTAGTTTCAGCGGGAGCGCAGATACGCAGTATTTT; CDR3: CSASFSGSADTQYF
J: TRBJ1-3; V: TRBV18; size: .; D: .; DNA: TGTGCCAGCTCACCCTCAACAGGGCTTGGAAACACCATATATTTT; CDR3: CASSPSTGLGNTIYF
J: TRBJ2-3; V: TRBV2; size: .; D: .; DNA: TGTGCCAGCAGTGAACAGGCTAGCACAGATACGCAGTATTTT; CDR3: CASSEQASTDTQYF
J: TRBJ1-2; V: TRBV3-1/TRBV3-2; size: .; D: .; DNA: TGTGCCAGCAGCCAAGGAGACACCGGCTATGGCTACACCTTC; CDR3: CASSQGDTGYGYTF
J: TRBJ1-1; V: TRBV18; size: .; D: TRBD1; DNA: TGTGCCAGCTCACCCTCCGGGACAGGGAGGACTGAAGCTTTCTTT; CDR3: CASSPSGTGRTEAFF
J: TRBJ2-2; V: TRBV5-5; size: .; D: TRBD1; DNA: TGTGCCAGCAGCTTGGCTGCAGGGGGCCCCGGGGAGCTGTTTTTT; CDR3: CASSLAAGGPGELFF
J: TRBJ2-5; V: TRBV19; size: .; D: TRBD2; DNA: TGTGCCAGTAGTATAGAAGCGGGAGGCATCCAGACCCAGTACTTC; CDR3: CASSIEAGGIQTQYF
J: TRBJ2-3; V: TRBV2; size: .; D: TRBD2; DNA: TGTGCCAGCAGTGAGGCACTAGCGGGAGTGGATACGCAGTATTTT; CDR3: CASSEALAGVDTQYF
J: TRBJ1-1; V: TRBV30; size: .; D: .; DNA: TGTGCCTGGAGTGTACTGAAGAGGACTGAAGCTTTCTTT; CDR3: CAWSVLKRTEAFF
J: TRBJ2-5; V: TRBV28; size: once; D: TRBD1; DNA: TGTGCCACCCTCAGACTAGACAGGGGGCCTTTCGGGGAGACCCAGTACTTC; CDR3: CATLRLDRGPFGETQYF
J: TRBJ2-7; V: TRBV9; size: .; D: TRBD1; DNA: TGTGCCAGCTCTAAAGCCAGGGGGAGTGTATACGAGCAGTACTTC; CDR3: CASSKARGSVYEQYF
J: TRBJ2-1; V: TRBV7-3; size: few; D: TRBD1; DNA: TGTGCCAGCAGCTTAGGAAGGACAGGGGGCAAGGATGAGCAGTTCTTC; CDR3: CASSLGRTGGKDEQFF
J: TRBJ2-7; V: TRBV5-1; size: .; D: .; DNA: TGCGCCAGCAGCCTGGACAGATACGAGCAGTACTTC; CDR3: CASSLDRYEQYF
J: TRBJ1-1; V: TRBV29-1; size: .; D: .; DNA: TGCAGCGGCCTACGGGGGACTGAAGCTTTCTTT; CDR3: CSGLRGTEAFF
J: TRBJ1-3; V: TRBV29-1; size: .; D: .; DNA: TGCAGCGTTGAAACCGGGGGAGGCACCATATATTTT; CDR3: CSVETGGGTIYF
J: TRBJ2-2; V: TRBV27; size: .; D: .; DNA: TGTGCCAGCTCAGAAGGAGGGAACACCGGGGAGCTGTTTTTT; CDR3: CASSEGGNTGELFF